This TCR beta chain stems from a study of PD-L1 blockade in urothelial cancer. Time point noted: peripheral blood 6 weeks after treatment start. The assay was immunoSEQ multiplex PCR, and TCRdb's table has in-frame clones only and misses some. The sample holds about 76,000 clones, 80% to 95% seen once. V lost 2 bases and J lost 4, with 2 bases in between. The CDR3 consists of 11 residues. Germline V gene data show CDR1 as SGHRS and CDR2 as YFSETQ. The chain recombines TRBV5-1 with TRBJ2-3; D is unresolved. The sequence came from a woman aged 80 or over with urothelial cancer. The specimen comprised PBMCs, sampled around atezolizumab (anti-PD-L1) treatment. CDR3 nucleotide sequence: TGCGCCAGCAGCTTCGCAGATACGCAGTATTTT. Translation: CASSFADTQYF.